Included here is one T cell receptor beta chain sequence, with context. Treatment: some 19 received Ad26.COV2.S at low or high dose, single or two shots; about 5 received placebo; per-sample allocation not given. Sampling was done on day 63 after the first vaccine or placebo injection. Spike of the Wuhan-strain SARS-CoV-2 was expressed by an Ad26 vector, which formed the vaccine. These data belong to a study of Ad26.COV2.S vaccination and SARS-CoV-2 variants. Profiling relied on immunoSEQ multiplex PCR, and the TCRdb table lists in-frame clones only, not all of them. The sample has 380,000 or so clones, roughly 90% seen once; the top ten hold roughly 4.8%. The V end was cut by 0 bases, the J end by 2 bases, with 8 bases between. CDR1 is LGHDT, CDR2 YNNKEL, per germline (reference sequence). This CDR3 is built from 15 residues.

The receptor was derived from a person between 18 and 65 years old who received the Ad26.COV2.S COVID-19 vaccine or a placebo. The chain employs TRBV3-1 (or the pseudogene TRBV3-2) and TRBJ2-1, with a weak D call TRBD2 (5 bases). Sample: peripheral blood, taken in a trial of Ad26.COV2.S vaccine versus placebo. CDR3 region: CASSQDSVAYNEQFF. The CDR3 DNA is TGTGCCAGCAGCCAAGATAGCGTAGCCTACAATGAGCAGTTCTTC.